This T cell receptor beta chain was recovered during a study of shared clonotypes between healthy human individuals. Whole-study findings and limits: Despite large depth, rarefaction showed incomplete sorted-subset sequencing.

The CDR3 extends over 15 amino acids. Trimming removed 0 bases from V and 7 bases from J, with 14 bases in between. Germline CDR1 and CDR2: SGHRS and YFSETQ. Comments on this clone: Its antigen is undetermined.

Clones were read by immunoSEQ multiplex PCR, and TCRdb kept only the in-frame ones, dropping some. Of more than 2,000,000 clones listed, over 85% are singletons. Source material: naive CD4+ T cells sorted from blood. The subset is: CD45RA+ positively selected. The sequence derives from a young man in good health. The chain is built from TRBV5-1 and TRBJ2-1, with D maybe TRBD1 (6 bases). The CDR3 protein is CASSLAEGVGNEQFF. The DNA for the CDR3 is TGCGCCAGCAGCTTGGCTGAGGGGGTAGGGAATGAGCAGTTCTTC.